The 17 T cell receptor beta chains presented below share a single source sample, sequenced in a study of shared clonotypes between healthy human individuals. The protocol was immunoSEQ multiplex PCR, while the TCRdb copy is restricted to in-frame clones and leaves out a portion. The repertoire holds around 2,000,000 clones, roughly 96% seen once, with 0.1% to 0.15% in the top ten. The sequencing sample was made of naive CD4+ T cells sorted from blood. Regarding subset: CD45RA+ positively selected. The source of these receptors is a man between 18 and 35 years old in good health.

Turning to this clone: Additional DNA sequences in this sample encode the identical CDR3. The gene calls are TRBV29-1 and TRBJ1-1; D is undetermined. V lost 1 base to trimming and J lost 2 bases, with 8 bases between them. There are 13 residues in the CDR3. In germline, CDR1 is SQVTM, CDR2 ANQGSEA. CDR3 in DNA: TGCAGCGTTGAAGGCGACGGAAACACTGAAGCTTTCTTT. This sequence encodes CSVEGDGNTEAFF.

The chain employs TRBV10-3 and TRBJ2-1; tentative D call: TRBD2 (5 bases). The V and J ends lost 5 bases and 7 bases respectively, with 12 bases between them. The CDR3 runs to 13 residues. CDR1 and CDR2 from the germline V gene are ENHRY and SYGVKD. The CDR3: CAISTRAGNEQFF. In DNA, the CDR3 is TGTGCCATCAGTACTAGGGCTGGGAATGAGCAGTTCTTC.

The J gene is TRBJ1-1, the V gene TRBV5-4; TRBD1 agrees at 9 bases. Germline CDR1 SGHNT, CDR2 YYREEE (reference sequence). With 5 bases clipped from V and 5 bases from J, the junction kept 1 base outside the gene matches. The CDR3 has 12 residues. This CDR3 reads CASRQGATEAFF. In DNA form, the CDR3 reads TGTGCCAGCAGACAGGGGGCAACTGAAGCTTTCTTT.

The rearrangement joins TRBV11-2 to TRBJ1-2; possibly TRBD1 for D (5 bases). The V and J ends lost 0 bases and 4 bases respectively, with 6 bases between them. CDR1 is SGHAT and CDR2 is FQNNGV in the germline V gene. The CDR3 loop spans 13 amino acids. The CDR3 coding sequence is TGTGCCAGCAGCTTAGAGGGGGGCTATGGCTACACCTTC. Translating it yields CASSLEGGYGYTF.

The V call is TRBV10-1, the J call TRBJ2-2; no clear D gene. The V end was cut by 6 bases, the J end by 4 bases, with 9 bases between. From germline, CDR1 is WNHNN and CDR2 SYGVQD (reference sequence). The CDR3 loop spans 13 amino acids. The CDR3 DNA reads TGCGCCAGCAGCGCCTACTTCACCGGGGAGCTGTTTTTT. Its protein product is CASSAYFTGELFF.

V is TRBV5-4 and J is TRBJ2-7; 9 bases match TRBD2. This CDR3 spans 14 amino acids. Germline CDR1 is SGHNT and CDR2 is YYREEE (reference sequence). Losses at the gene ends were 5 bases for V and 2 bases for J; bases not matched to a gene: 5. The CDR3 loop reads CASRLGLATYEQYF. DNA for the CDR3: TGTGCCAGCAGATTAGGACTAGCGACCTACGAGCAGTACTTC.

The rearrangement uses TRBV5-1 and TRBJ2-3; TRBD2 agrees at 7 bases. The V gene's germline CDR1 is SGHRS and CDR2 YFSETQ. V lost 5 bases, J lost 1 base, and 7 bases stayed unmatched. The CDR3 length is 15 residues. CDR3 protein: CASSPGGLGTDTQYF. The DNA for the CDR3 is TGCGCCAGCAGTCCGGGGGGTTTGGGCACAGATACGCAGTATTTT. Full variable domain (remainder filled in from reference TRBV5-1 and TRBJ2-3): KAGVTQTPRYLIKTRGQQVTLSCSPISGHRSVSWYQQTPGQGLQFLFEYFSETQRNKGNFPGRFSGRQFSNSRSEMNVSTLELGDSALYLCASSPGGLGTDTQYFGPGTRLTVL.

In regard to this clone: The junction departs from the called germline gene at one end, perhaps through a read error. The CDR3 nucleotides read TGTGCCATCAGTGAGTCGTGGCTAGCGGGCGCACACTTC. Its protein product is CAISESWLAGAHF. The chain uses TRBV10-3 and TRBJ2-7; 8 positions match TRBD2. There are 13 residues in the CDR3. Per germline, CDR1 ENHRY and CDR2 SYGVKD.

This sequence joins TRBV6-6 and TRBJ1-5, with 9 nucleotides matching TRBD1. This CDR3 has 14 residues. After removal of 6 bases from V and 4 bases from J, the junction contained 4 bases not matched to a gene. Germline V lookup: CDR1 MNHNY, CDR2 SVGAGI (reference sequence). As DNA, the CDR3 is TGTGCCAGCAGGTCCGGGACAGGGAATCAGCCCCAGCATTTT. Translation: CASRSGTGNQPQHF.

V usage is TRBV14 and J usage is TRBJ1-2, with D perhaps matching TRBD1 (5 bases). The V and J ends lost 2 bases and 8 bases respectively, with 15 bases between them. Germline CDR1 is SGHDN and CDR2 is FVKESK. The CDR3 is 14 residues long. DNA for the CDR3: TGTGCCAGCAGCCAATTGGGGCAAATTCTCGGCTACACCTTC. This sequence encodes CASSQLGQILGYTF. Full variable domain (remainder filled in from reference TRBV14 and TRBJ1-2): EAGVTQFPSHSVIEKGQTVTLRCDPISGHDNLYWYRRVMGKEIKFLLHFVKESKQDESGMPNNRFLAERTGGTYSTLKVQPAELEDSGVYFCASSQLGQILGYTFGSGTRLTVV.

In DNA form, the CDR3 reads TGTGCCAGCAGCACGGACAGTAATTCACCCCTCCACTTT. This codes for CASSTDSNSPLHF. The chain has TRBV6-1 and TRBJ1-6; maybe TRBD1 (6 bases). The V end lost 6 bases, the J end lost 6 bases, and 9 bases lay between the germline ends. CDR1 MNHNS and CDR2 SASEGT come from the germline V gene. The CDR3 length is 13 residues.

The rearrangement joins TRBV25-1 to TRBJ1-2; 8 bases align to TRBD1. Germline V lookup: CDR1 MGHDK, CDR2 SYGVNS. The CDR3 consists of 13 residues. Unmatched junction bases numbered 3, after V lost 2 bases and J lost 7 bases. The CDR3 DNA sequence: TGTGCCAGCAGTGAAGGACAGGGAGGTGGCTACACCTTC. Its protein product is CASSEGQGGGYTF.

The chain joins TRBV11-2 to TRBJ2-1; D is unresolved. Trimming removed 0 bases from V and 9 bases from J, with 9 bases in between. Germline loops: CDR1 SGHAT, CDR2 FQNNGV. This CDR3 is built from 13 residues. The chain's CDR3 is CASSLEGLSEQFF. The CDR3 DNA reads TGTGCCAGCAGCTTAGAGGGTCTGAGTGAGCAGTTCTTC.

V is TRBV5-1 and J is TRBJ1-4, with D hard to call. Germline assignment: CDR1 SGHRS and CDR2 YFSETQ. V lost 0 bases and J 4 bases, leaving 13 bases between the germline ends. CDR3 length equals 16 residues. The CDR3 DNA reads as TGCGCCAGCAGCTTGGCCGACACAATTAATAATGAAAAACTGTTTTTT. This encodes CASSLADTINNEKLFF.

The rearrangement links TRBV10-3 to TRBJ2-2; TRBD2 agrees at 9 bases. J gave up 0 bases and V 7 bases, and 3 bases lay outside the gene matches. The CDR3 contains 15 residues. The germline V gene encodes CDR1 ENHRY and CDR2 SYGVKD. CDR3 residues: CAITSGGPNTGELFF. CDR3 nucleotide sequence: TGTGCCATCACCAGCGGGGGGCCGAACACCGGGGAGCTGTTTTTT.

The J gene is TRBJ2-6, the V gene TRBV25-1; D is ambiguous. This CDR3 has 15 amino acids. Germline values: CDR1 MGHDK, CDR2 SYGVNS. The V and J ends lost 4 bases and 0 bases respectively, with 7 bases between them. The CDR3 protein is CASSVAGSGANVLTF. The CDR3 nucleotides are TGTGCCAGCAGTGTCGCAGGCTCTGGGGCCAACGTCCTGACTTTC. Together with reference TRBV25-1 and TRBJ2-6, the CDR3 gives the full variable domain: EADIYQTPRYLVIGTGKKITLECSQTMGHDKMYWYQQDPGMELHLIHYSYGVNSTEKGDLSSESTVSRIRTEHFPLTLESARPSHTSQYLCASSVAGSGANVLTFGAGSRLTVL.

V and J are TRBV4-1 and TRBJ2-5, with 10 bases identical to TRBD2. The CDR3 extends over 16 amino acids. Looked up from germline, CDR1 is MGHRA and CDR2 is YSYEKL. Trimming cost V 0 bases and J 4 bases; bases outside gene matches: 5. For the CDR3, the DNA is TGCGCCAGCAGCCAAGAGAATCCTAGCGGGGGAGAGACCCAGTACTTC. Its protein is CASSQENPSGGETQYF.